This T cell receptor (beta chain) was found in a study of blood T cells in healthy people across ages. This clonotype was counted a few times. Combining a sample-barcoded 5' primer with a J-beta primer mix, a second PCR ran for 7 to 11 cycles. TCRdb re-analysed the 5' RACE reads in MiXCR, keeping a single row per CDR3 protein. The repertoire holds hundreds of thousands of distinct CDR3 sequences, with 25% as singletons. These data were likewise used in another study, on T cells of mothers and their children. That source adds: For cDNA synthesis, the complete extracted RNA was used (around 1.4 ug per 15 ul).

Sequenced material: blood. This receptor was identified in a boy between 10 and 17 years old in good health.

The chain's CDR3 is CASRPTSAGETQYF. The DNA of the CDR3 is TGTGCCAGCAGACCGACTAGCGCGGGAGAGACCCAGTACTTC. The rearrangement uses TRBV6-6 and TRBJ2-5, with 8 bases matching TRBD2. Germline CDR1 and CDR2: MNHNY and SVGAGI (reference sequence). CDR3 length equals 14 residues. V lost 6 bases, J lost 4 bases, and 7 bases stayed unmatched.